What follows are 26 T cell receptor beta chains derived from one specimen sequenced in a study of T cells after yellow fever vaccination. A single record per CDR3 protein comes from TCRdb applying MiXCR to the 5' RACE reads. This sample has some 350,000 distinct CDR3 sequences, with around 10% found just once. Source: PBMCs, taken on the day of the first yellow fever vaccination. These receptors were collected from a man aged 18 to 30 who received the YFV17D yellow fever vaccine.

The chain has TRBV5-1 and TRBJ2-3; TRBD1 might be the D (6 bases). The CDR3 extends over 13 amino acids. Germline loops: CDR1 SGHRS, CDR2 YFSETQ. V lost 5 bases to trimming and J lost 4 bases, with 11 bases between them. The CDR3 loop reads CASSLNRADTQYF. The CDR3 region has the DNA TGCGCCAGCAGTTTGAACAGGGCAGATACGCAGTATTTT.

This clonotype was detected a few times. The V gene is TRBV18, the J gene TRBJ1-1; weak D call: TRBD1 (5 bases). Germline V lookup: CDR1 KGHSH, CDR2 LQKENI. The CDR3 covers 14 residues. Trimming shortened V by 6 bases and J by 4 bases, and 15 bases separated the two germline ends. The CDR3 DNA reads TGTGCCAGCTCCACCAGGGTCCGGGTCACTGAAGCTTTCTTT. It is translated as CASSTRVRVTEAFF.

V gene TRBV6-1 combines with J gene TRBJ1-5, with TRBD1 matching over 7 bases. V shed 2 bases, J shed 4 bases, and the junction held 5 bases outside the gene matches. Germline V gene sequence: CDR1 MNHNS, CDR2 SASEGT. CDR3 length: 15 residues. CDR3 nucleotides: TGTGCCAGCAGTGAATCAGGGGGAGGGAATCAGCCCCAGCATTTT. Amino acid sequence: CASSESGGGNQPQHF.

This clonotype was detected many times. The V call is TRBV14, the J call TRBJ2-5, with D unclear. V was pared by 1 base and J by 7 bases, with 10 bases between. The germline V gene encodes CDR1 SGHDN and CDR2 FVKESK. The CDR3 is made up of 13 amino acids. CDR3 nucleotides: TGTGCCAGCAGCCAAGGATTAAAGGGGACCCAGTACTTC. Translated, it gives CASSQGLKGTQYF.

This clonotype was seen a few times. The gene calls are TRBV7-2 and TRBJ2-5; D gene uncertain. There are 13 residues in the CDR3. Trimming removed 7 bases from V and 0 bases from J, with 9 bases in between. In germline, CDR1 is SGHTA, CDR2 FQGNSA. This CDR3 is CASTRMYQETQYF. CDR3 in DNA: TGTGCCAGCACCCGGATGTACCAAGAGACCCAGTACTTC.

The chain uses TRBV5-5 and TRBJ1-1; no firm D call. V was pared by 0 bases and J by 2 bases, with 11 bases between. CDR1 and CDR2 from the germline V gene are SGHKS and YYEKEE (reference sequence). The CDR3 length is 15 residues. This CDR3 is CASSLGTGRNTEAFF. In DNA form, the CDR3 reads TGTGCCAGCAGCTTGGGAACGGGCAGAAACACTGAAGCTTTCTTT. Supplemented by reference TRBV5-5 and TRBJ1-1, the full variable domain reads DAGVTQSPTHLIKTRGQQVTLRCSPISGHKSVSWYQQVLGQGPQFIFQYYEKEERGRGNFPDRFSARQFPNYSSELNVNALLLGDSALYLCASSLGTGRNTEAFFGQGTRLTVV.

This clonotype was counted a few times. The chain links TRBV7-9 to TRBJ2-1; 14 bases agree with TRBD2. This CDR3 has 17 amino acids. The V and J ends lost 5 bases and 9 bases, in that order; junction bases with no gene match: 12. From germline, CDR1 is SEHNR and CDR2 FQNEAQ (reference sequence). This chain's CDR3 is CASSPGTSGGPIPEQFF. The DNA of the CDR3 is TGTGCCAGCAGCCCCGGGACTAGCGGGGGCCCTATTCCTGAGCAGTTCTTC.

This clonotype was seen more than once but under ten times. The chain joins TRBV18 to TRBJ1-1; a weak D match, TRBD1 (5 bases). Germline V gene data show CDR1 as KGHSH and CDR2 as LQKENI. The V end lost 0 bases, the J end lost 3 bases, and 8 bases lay between the germline ends. This CDR3 spans 14 amino acids. In nucleotides, the CDR3 is TGTGCCAGCTCACCACCAGGGACCTACACTGAAGCTTTCTTT. Its translation: CASSPPGTYTEAFF. The entire variable domain, with the rest obtained from reference TRBV18 and TRBJ1-1, is as follows: NAGVMQNPRHLVRRRGQEARLRCSPMKGHSHVYWYRQLPEEGLKFMVYLQKENIIDESGMPKERFSAEFPKEGPSILRIQQVVRGDSAAYFCASSPPGTYTEAFFGQGTRLTVV.

The rearrangement uses TRBV2 and TRBJ1-2; no clear D gene. Germline V CDR1 and CDR2: SNHLY, FYNNEI. Trimming stripped 1 base from V and 1 base from J, with 10 bases between. The CDR3 totals 15 residues. DNA for the CDR3: TGTGCCAGCAGTGAAGACCTGGTTTTTAACTATGGCTACACCTTC. This gives the protein CASSEDLVFNYGYTF.

This clonotype was found a few times. The chain is built from TRBV4-3 and TRBJ1-2; the D is unclear. Trimming left V 2 bases short and J 4 bases short, with 8 bases between. CDR3 length equals 13 residues. Germline CDR1 reads LGHNA; CDR2 reads YSLEER. As DNA, the CDR3 is TGCGCCAGCAGCCAAACGCGTCTCTATGGCTACACCTTC. Amino acids: CASSQTRLYGYTF.

CDR3 nucleotide sequence: TGTGCCAGCAGGCCGGGGACAGGAAGTTCAGATACGCAGTATTTT. Encoded protein: CASRPGTGSSDTQYF. This chain uses TRBV6-1 with TRBJ2-3; TRBD1 agrees at 8 bases. This CDR3 is built from 15 residues. The germline CDR1 and CDR2 sequences are MNHNS and SASEGT. J lost 4 bases, V lost 6 bases, and 9 bases had no gene match.

This clonotype was counted a few times. V is TRBV7-9 and J is TRBJ2-3; 8 nucleotides match TRBD1. In germline, CDR1 is SEHNR, CDR2 FQNEAQ (reference sequence). The CDR3 has 16 amino acids. V lost 5 bases and J lost 1; bases outside the gene matches: 8. The CDR3 is CASSPWDRSGTDTQYF. The CDR3 DNA reads TGTGCCAGCAGCCCCTGGGACAGGAGTGGCACAGATACGCAGTATTTT.

The V gene is TRBV5-1, the J gene TRBJ1-1; a weak D match, TRBD1 (5 bases). V lost 0 bases and J 9 bases, leaving 12 bases between the germline ends. The CDR3 runs 13 residues. Germline V gene sequence: CDR1 SGHRS, CDR2 YFSETQ. Here the CDR3 reads CASSLAGVSQAFF. DNA for the CDR3: TGCGCCAGCAGCTTGGCGGGGGTTTCCCAAGCTTTCTTT.

This clonotype was observed at least ten times. The germline gene is not matched at one end of the junction; a read error may be the cause. V is TRBV7-6 and J is TRBJ2-3, with 8 bases identical to TRBD2. CDR1 SGHVS and CDR2 FNYEAQ come from the germline V gene. The CDR3 is 14 amino acids. DNA of the CDR3: TGTGCCAGCAGCCTAGCGGGCCGCACAGATACGCAGTATTTT. The encoded protein is CASSLAGRTDTQYF.

The chain joins TRBV18 to TRBJ2-3; D unresolved. This CDR3 contains 13 residues. The V and J ends lost 0 bases and 4 bases respectively, with 5 bases between them. Germline-derived CDR1 and CDR2 are KGHSH and LQKENI. In nucleotides, the CDR3 is TGTGCCAGCTCACCACCTCCCCCAGATACGCAGTATTTT. This codes for CASSPPPPDTQYF.

This clonotype has only a few counts. V usage is TRBV29-1 and J usage is TRBJ2-5, with D maybe TRBD1 (5 bases). The CDR3 runs 12 residues. The germline gives CDR1 SQVTM, CDR2 ANQGSEA. V lost 4 bases and J 2 bases, leaving 8 bases between the germline ends. The CDR3 protein is CSVGQTQETQYF. The DNA of the CDR3 is TGCAGCGTTGGACAGACACAAGAGACCCAGTACTTC.

The rearrangement joins TRBV5-1 to TRBJ2-1; the D is unclear. CDR1 is SGHRS, CDR2 YFSETQ, per germline. The V end lost 4 bases, the J end lost 0 bases, and 11 bases lay between the germline ends. This CDR3 comprises 15 residues. The CDR3: CASSALGGSYNEQFF. The CDR3 DNA sequence: TGCGCCAGCAGCGCACTTGGCGGCTCCTACAATGAGCAGTTCTTC.

The chain uses TRBV4-1 and TRBJ2-7, with D perhaps TRBD1 (6 bases). Germline values: CDR1 MGHRA, CDR2 YSYEKL. The length of the CDR3 is 15 residues. The germline V and J ends were trimmed by 4 bases and 4 bases, with 17 bases remaining between them. The CDR3 DNA sequence: TGCGCCAGCAGCCTTCATGAGGCAGGGGAGTACGAGCAGTACTTC. Its protein product is CASSLHEAGEYEQYF.

This clonotype was observed a handful of times. The J gene is TRBJ1-2, the V gene TRBV6-1, with 8 bases identical to TRBD1. Per the germline V gene, CDR1 is MNHNS and CDR2 is SASEGT. The CDR3 totals 14 residues. The trim removed 6 bases at V and 4 bases at J, leaving 7 bases unmatched. This chain's CDR3 is CASRKTGTGYGYTF. The DNA of the CDR3 is TGTGCCAGCAGGAAGACCGGGACAGGCTATGGCTACACCTTC.

For the CDR3, the DNA is TGCGCCAGCAGCGCCGACAGGTCCTACGAGCAGTACTTC. This sequence encodes CASSADRSYEQYF. The chain is built from TRBV4-3 and TRBJ2-7, with D maybe TRBD1 (6 bases). With 5 bases removed from V and 1 base from J, the gap between germline ends came to 9 bases. The CDR3 contains 13 residues. The germline CDR1 and CDR2 sequences are LGHNA and YSLEER.

Many counts were recorded for this clonotype. This chain joins TRBV5-1 and TRBJ2-2; 8 bases match TRBD1. V gave up 7 bases and J gave up 0 bases; unmatched junction bases: 5. Germline V gene sequence: CDR1 SGHRS, CDR2 YFSETQ. This CDR3 has 15 residues. CDR3 nucleotides: TGCGCCAGCCGCCGGACAGGGACGAACACCGGGGAGCTGTTTTTT. It yields the protein CASRRTGTNTGELFF.

This rearrangement joins TRBV3-1 to TRBJ2-5; 7 bases match TRBD2. V shed 6 bases, J shed 5 bases, and the junction held 12 bases outside the gene matches. There are 15 residues in the CDR3. Germline V gives CDR1 LGHDT, CDR2 YNNKEL (reference sequence). The CDR3 coding sequence is TGTGCCAGCAGAGCGGGACTACATAGCGTCGAGACCCAGTACTTC. Protein product: CASRAGLHSVETQYF.

This clonotype was picked up a small number of times. This chain connects TRBV5-1 to TRBJ2-2; TRBD2 might be the D (5 bases). CDR3 length: 13 residues. The germline V and J ends were trimmed by 7 bases and 4 bases, with 11 bases remaining between them. Germline V gives CDR1 SGHRS, CDR2 YFSETQ. CDR3 DNA: TGCGCCAGCTACCCGGGGAGCACCGGGGAGCTGTTTTTT. It yields the protein CASYPGSTGELFF.

This clonotype was seen many times. The chain combines TRBV20-1 with TRBJ1-2, with D possibly TRBD1 on 5 matching bases. The CDR3 runs 13 residues. From germline, CDR1 is DFQATT and CDR2 SNEGSKA (reference sequence). Trimming removed 0 bases from V and 4 bases from J, with 9 bases in between. This CDR3 is CSARDLGAYGYTF. CDR3 in DNA: TGCAGTGCTAGAGATCTTGGGGCCTATGGCTACACCTTC.

This clonotype came up a few times. Here the CDR3 reads CASSSPGRAPLHF. DNA for the CDR3: TGTGCCAGCAGTTCCCCAGGGAGAGCACCCCTCCACTTT. The chain carries TRBV12-3 or TRBV12-4 and TRBJ1-6, with D maybe TRBD1 (5 bases). The CDR3 totals 13 residues. The V end lost 4 bases, the J end lost 11 bases, and 12 bases lay between the germline ends.

In its sample, this clonotype was seen many times. The gene calls are TRBV3-1 and TRBJ2-6, with D perhaps TRBD2 (6 bases). V was cut by 3 bases and J by 0 bases, with 15 bases left in between. In germline, CDR1 is LGHDT, CDR2 YNNKEL (reference sequence). The CDR3 has 18 amino acids. The CDR3 sequence: CASSHGSGESSGANVLTF. The CDR3 nucleotides are TGTGCCAGCAGCCACGGCTCGGGGGAGTCCTCTGGGGCCAACGTCCTGACTTTC.